This T cell receptor (beta chain) was captured in a study of cytomegalovirus exposure and HLA in healthy donors. Overall study: There were roughly 120 million unique TCR beta sequences, drawn from some 180 million T cells, in an earlier analysis.

60 Vbeta and 13 Jbeta primers were used in PCR. The data were produced by immunoSEQ multiplex PCR, yet TCRdb's version contains in-frame clones alone and is incomplete. The sample has about 150,000 clones, approximately 71% seen once; the top ten hold about 11%. Germline lookup yields CDR1 KGHSH and CDR2 LQKENI. Trimming stripped 1 base from V and 3 bases from J, with 10 bases between. The CDR3 runs to 15 residues. The rearrangement joins TRBV18 to TRBJ1-5; no clear D. This receptor was identified in a man between 18 and 29 years old in good health and CMV-seropositive. The sequenced material came from PBMCs. The CDR3 bases are TGTGCCAGCTCACCACGGAGGGCGGACAATCAGCCCCAGCATTTT. It is translated as CASSPRRADNQPQHF.